This T cell receptor (beta chain) was captured by sequencing in a study of identical twins. Points from the study as a whole: Among monozygotic twins, out-of-frame TCR alpha sharing exceeded what models predicted.

The CDR3 loop spans 17 amino acids. V gave up 4 bases and J gave up 4 bases; unmatched junction bases: 5. Germline V gene sequence: CDR1 KGHDR, CDR2 SFDVKD. This clonotype was counted a few times. Its antigen is unknown. TCRdb independently ran MiXCR on the 5' RACE reads; one entry per CDR3 protein. The sample records 430,000 or so distinct CDR3 sequences, 24% being singletons. These records were also assigned to another study, of T cells expressing NK-cell markers. From that study: The authors derived TCR beta repertoires from sorted CD3+CD56+NKG2C+, CD3+CD56+NKG2C- and CD3+CD56-NKG2C+ T cells. For a handful of donors, these clonotypes were likewise the leading ones in the CD3+CD56-NKG2C+ fraction. The study left the HCMV specificity of expanded NKG2C+ T cell clones unresolved.

V gene TRBV24-1 combines with J gene TRBJ2-5, with TRBD2 identical over 16 bases. The TCR was taken from a woman in her late teens or twenties in good health. Sequencing was carried out using CD4+ T cells sorted from blood. This CDR3 is CATSDPGLAGGGETQYF. CDR3 nucleotides: TGTGCCACCAGTGACCCGGGACTAGCGGGAGGGGGAGAGACCCAGTACTTC.